One sample yielded the 15 T cell receptor beta chains listed below, sequenced in a study of blood T cell repertoires in COVID-19. TCRdb's table, derived via immunoSEQ multiplex PCR, lists solely in-frame clones and lacks some. Of 80,000 to 100,000 clones listed, about 80% are singletons. The source material was peripheral blood. The receptors originated from a man between 65 and 85 years old with active or convalescent COVID-19.

The chain links TRBV29-1 to TRBJ2-5, with D perhaps matching TRBD2 (5 bases). Looked up from germline, CDR1 is SQVTM and CDR2 is ANQGSEA. The CDR3 extends over 13 amino acids. Deletions cut 6 bases from V and 5 bases from J, with 16 bases between. The CDR3: CSVDRGSGETQYF. In nucleotides, the CDR3 is TGCAGCGTCGATCGAGGGTCGGGGGAGACCCAGTACTTC.

V is TRBV11-3 and J is TRBJ2-7; 11 nucleotides match TRBD1. The V and J ends lost 5 bases and 3 bases, in that order; junction bases with no gene match: 6. Germline CDR1 reads SGHNT; CDR2 reads YENEEA. The CDR3 extends over 15 amino acids. Here the CDR3 DNA reads TGTGCCAGCAGCCCTCGGGACAGGGGGGGCTACGAGCAGTACTTC. This translates into CASSPRDRGGYEQYF.

The rearrangement uses TRBV11-2 and TRBJ1-2; TRBD1 might be the D (5 bases). The CDR3 is made up of 14 amino acids. The germline CDR1 and CDR2 sequences are SGHAT and FQNNGV. V lost 5 bases and J 4 bases, leaving 14 bases between the germline ends. The CDR3 sequence: CASSPWDLGYGYTF. The CDR3 DNA is TGTGCCAGCAGCCCATGGGACTTGGGCTATGGCTACACCTTC.

A few counts support this clone. The rearrangement links TRBV20-1 to TRBJ1-1, with 7 positions matching TRBD1. V trimming: 3 bases; J trimming: 10 bases; junction bases outside the gene matches: 11. This CDR3 has 13 amino acids. From germline, CDR1 is DFQATT and CDR2 SNEGSKA (reference sequence). The CDR3 DNA reads as TGCAGTGCTAGTGAGGGGGCGGCGGCGAGAGCTTTCTTT. This sequence encodes CSASEGAAARAFF.

The V gene is TRBV5-1, the J gene TRBJ1-1; the match to TRBD1 covers 8 bases. The J segment lost 0 bases and the V segment lost 0 bases, leaving 1 base of the junction unmatched. The CDR3 loop spans 15 amino acids. Germline V gene sequence: CDR1 SGHRS, CDR2 YFSETQ. CDR3 in DNA: TGCGCCAGCAGCTTGGGGGGACAGGTGAACACTGAAGCTTTCTTT. This codes for CASSLGGQVNTEAFF.

V gene TRBV14 combines with J gene TRBJ2-7, with a weak D call TRBD2 (5 bases). This CDR3 contains 12 residues. CDR1 and CDR2 from the germline V gene are SGHDN and FVKESK. Trimming removed 4 bases from V and 6 bases from J, with 10 bases in between. CDR3 region: CASSPGVGEQYF. DNA of the CDR3: TGTGCCAGCAGCCCCGGGGTCGGCGAGCAGTACTTC.

This clone has just a few counts. This chain uses TRBV11-2 with TRBJ1-5; D is possibly TRBD1 (5 bases). The CDR3 sequence is 13 residues long. The V end was cut by 1 base, the J end by 10 bases, with 11 bases between. Germline loops: CDR1 SGHAT, CDR2 FQNNGV. CDR3 residues: CASSLGQGNPQHF. The CDR3 DNA is TGTGCCAGCAGCTTAGGTCAGGGTAACCCCCAGCATTTT.

V gene TRBV27 combines with J gene TRBJ1-1; D gene uncertain. The CDR3 is 13 amino acids. From germline, CDR1 is MNHEY and CDR2 SMNVEV (reference sequence). Trimming removed 2 bases from V and 7 bases from J, with 11 bases in between. DNA of the CDR3: TGTGCCAGCAGTTTAGAGGCCAGTCTTGAAGCTTTCTTT. Its translation is CASSLEASLEAFF.

The chain employs TRBV7-2 and TRBJ1-5; the match to TRBD1 covers 7 bases. J lost 4 bases, V lost 4 bases, and 13 bases had no gene match. This CDR3 is built from 17 residues. Germline V CDR1 and CDR2: SGHTA, FQGNSA. CDR3 protein: CASSSDRSGEGNQPQHF. CDR3 nucleotide sequence: TGTGCCAGCAGCTCGGACAGGTCGGGTGAAGGGAATCAGCCCCAGCATTTT.

CDR3 sequence: CASRKDIGDTEAFF. Written as DNA, the CDR3 is TGTGCCAGCAGAAAAGACATCGGTGACACTGAAGCTTTCTTT. The V gene is TRBV6-5, the J gene TRBJ1-1; D is unresolved. This CDR3 is 14 amino acids long. V dropped 6 bases and J dropped 3 bases, with 14 bases sitting between them. The germline V gene encodes CDR1 MNHEY and CDR2 SVGAGI.

The rearrangement joins TRBV3-1 (or the pseudogene TRBV3-2) to TRBJ2-3, with D tentatively TRBD2 (5 bases). The germline V gene encodes CDR1 LGHDT and CDR2 YNNKEL (reference sequence). V was cut by 3 bases and J by 6 bases, with 10 bases left in between. This CDR3 has 13 residues. DNA for the CDR3: TGTGCCAGCAGCCAGCGTTCGGGGGATACGCAGTATTTT. Amino acid sequence: CASSQRSGDTQYF.

The chain carries TRBV3-1 (or the pseudogene TRBV3-2) and TRBJ1-1; no reliable D call. The CDR3 consists of 13 residues. Germline-derived CDR1 and CDR2 are LGHDT and YNNKEL (reference sequence). V was clipped by 8 bases and J by 7 bases, with 17 bases between them. CDR3 nucleotide sequence: TGTGCCAGCCGCGGTGACGGGATAGGTGAAGCTTTCTTT. It specifies CASRGDGIGEAFF.

J is TRBJ2-7 and V is TRBV29-1; D gene unclear. Trimming took off 4 bases at V and 2 bases at J, with 6 bases between the two ends. The CDR3 totals 11 residues. The germline V gene encodes CDR1 SQVTM and CDR2 ANQGSEA. CDR3 protein: CSVVTAYEQYF. The DNA of the CDR3 is TGCAGCGTTGTCACTGCCTACGAGCAGTACTTC.

This clone was seen just once. The rearrangement joins TRBV4-2 to TRBJ1-2, with no clear D. The length of the CDR3 is 16 residues. Trimming removed 0 bases at V and 5 bases at J, with 16 bases between. The germline V gene encodes CDR1 LGHNA and CDR2 YNFKEQ. The CDR3 region is CASSQDSPAGRYGYTF. For the CDR3, the DNA is TGTGCCAGCAGCCAAGATTCCCCCGCCGGGAGGTATGGCTACACCTTC.

CDR3 protein: CATSRRTGDQPQHF. The DNA for the CDR3 is TGTGCCACCAGCAGAAGGACAGGAGATCAGCCCCAGCATTTT. The rearrangement uses TRBV15 and TRBJ1-5; 7 bases agree with TRBD1. Germline CDR1 and CDR2: LNHNV and YYDKDF (reference sequence). The CDR3 spans 14 residues. The V segment lost 2 bases and the J segment 5 bases; nucleotides outside the gene matches: 3.